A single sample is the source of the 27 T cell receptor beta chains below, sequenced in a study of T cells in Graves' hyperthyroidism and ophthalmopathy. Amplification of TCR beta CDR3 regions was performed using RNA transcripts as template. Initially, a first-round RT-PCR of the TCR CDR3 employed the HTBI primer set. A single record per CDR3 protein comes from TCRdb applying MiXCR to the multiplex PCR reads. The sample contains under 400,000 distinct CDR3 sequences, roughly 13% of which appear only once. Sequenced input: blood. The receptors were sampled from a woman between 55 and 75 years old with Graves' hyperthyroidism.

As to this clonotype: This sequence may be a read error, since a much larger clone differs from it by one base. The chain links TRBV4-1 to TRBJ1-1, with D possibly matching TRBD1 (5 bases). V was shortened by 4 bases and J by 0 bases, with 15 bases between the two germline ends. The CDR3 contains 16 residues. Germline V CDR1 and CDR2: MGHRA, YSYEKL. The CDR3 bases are TGCGCCAGCAGCCTTAAAGCGAACAGGCTGAACACTGAAGCTTTCTTT. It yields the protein CASSLKANRLNTEAFF.

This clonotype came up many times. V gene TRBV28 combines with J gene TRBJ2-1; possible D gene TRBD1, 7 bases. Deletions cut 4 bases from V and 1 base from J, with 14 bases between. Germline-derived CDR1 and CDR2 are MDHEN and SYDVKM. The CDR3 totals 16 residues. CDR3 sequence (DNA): TGTGCCAGCAGTTCCCAGGCAGGGGGGTCCTACAATGAGCAGTTCTTC. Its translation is CASSSQAGGSYNEQFF.

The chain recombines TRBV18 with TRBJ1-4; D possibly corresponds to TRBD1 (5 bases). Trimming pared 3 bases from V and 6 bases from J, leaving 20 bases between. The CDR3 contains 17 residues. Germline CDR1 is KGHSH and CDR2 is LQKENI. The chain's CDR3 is CASSPTTLPGAYEKLFF. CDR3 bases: TGTGCCAGCTCACCGACGACCCTCCCTGGGGCATATGAAAAACTGTTTTTT.

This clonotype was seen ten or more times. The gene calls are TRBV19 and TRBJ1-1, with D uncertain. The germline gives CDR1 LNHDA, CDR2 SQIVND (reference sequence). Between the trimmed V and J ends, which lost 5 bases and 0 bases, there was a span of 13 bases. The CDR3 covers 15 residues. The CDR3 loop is CASSEELGMNTEAFF. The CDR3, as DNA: TGTGCCAGTAGTGAGGAATTAGGGATGAACACTGAAGCTTTCTTT. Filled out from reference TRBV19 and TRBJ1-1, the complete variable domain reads DGGITQSPKYLFRKEGQNVTLSCEQNLNHDAMYWYRQDPGQGLRLIYYSQIVNDFQKGDIAEGYSVSREKKESFPLTVTSAQKNPTAFYLCASSEELGMNTEAFFGQGTRLTVV.

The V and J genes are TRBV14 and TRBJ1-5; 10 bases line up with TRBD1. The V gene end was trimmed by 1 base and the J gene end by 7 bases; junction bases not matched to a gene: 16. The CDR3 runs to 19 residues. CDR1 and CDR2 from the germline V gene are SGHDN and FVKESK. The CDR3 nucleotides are TGTGCCAGCAGCCAAGCGGGACAGGGGAGAGGAAGGGAAAAACAGCCCCAGCATTTT. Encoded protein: CASSQAGQGRGREKQPQHF.

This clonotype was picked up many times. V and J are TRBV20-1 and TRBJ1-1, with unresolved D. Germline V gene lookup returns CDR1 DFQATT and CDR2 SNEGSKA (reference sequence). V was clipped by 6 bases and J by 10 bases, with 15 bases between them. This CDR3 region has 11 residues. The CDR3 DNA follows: TGCAGTGCGAGGACGGCCGGGGTAGCTTTCTTT. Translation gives CSARTAGVAFF.

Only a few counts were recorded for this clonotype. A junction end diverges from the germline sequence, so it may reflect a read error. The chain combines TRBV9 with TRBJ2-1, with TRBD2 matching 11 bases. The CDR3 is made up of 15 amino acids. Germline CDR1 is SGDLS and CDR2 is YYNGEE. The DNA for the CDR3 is TGTGTCAGCAGCGCGACTAGCGGGAATAACAATGAGCAGTTCTTC. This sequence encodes CVSSATSGNNNEQFF.

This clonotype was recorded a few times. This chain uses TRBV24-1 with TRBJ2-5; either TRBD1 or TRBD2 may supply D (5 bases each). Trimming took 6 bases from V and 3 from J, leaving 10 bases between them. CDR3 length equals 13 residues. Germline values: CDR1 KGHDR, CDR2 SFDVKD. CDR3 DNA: TGTGCCACCAGTAACCTGGGGGAAGAGACCCAGTACTTC. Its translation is CATSNLGEETQYF.

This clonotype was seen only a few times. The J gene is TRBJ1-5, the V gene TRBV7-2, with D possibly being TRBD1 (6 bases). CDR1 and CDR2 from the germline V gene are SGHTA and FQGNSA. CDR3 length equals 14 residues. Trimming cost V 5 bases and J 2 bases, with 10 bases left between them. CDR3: CASSIRQGNQPQHF. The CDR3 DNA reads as TGTGCCAGCAGCATTCGACAGGGCAATCAGCCCCAGCATTTT.

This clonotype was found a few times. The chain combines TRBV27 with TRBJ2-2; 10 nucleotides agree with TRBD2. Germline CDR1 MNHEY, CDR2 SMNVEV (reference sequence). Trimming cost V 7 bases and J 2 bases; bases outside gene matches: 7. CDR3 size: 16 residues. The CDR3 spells CASMRLAGLNTGELFF. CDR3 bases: TGTGCCAGCATGAGACTAGCGGGCCTAAACACCGGGGAGCTGTTTTTT.

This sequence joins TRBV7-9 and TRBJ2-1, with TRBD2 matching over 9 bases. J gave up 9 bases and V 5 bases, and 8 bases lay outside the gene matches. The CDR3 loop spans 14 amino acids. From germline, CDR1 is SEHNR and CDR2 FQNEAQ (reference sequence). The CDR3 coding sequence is TGTGCCAGCAGCCACCAACTAGCGGGTGTTGAGCAGTTCTTC. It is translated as CASSHQLAGVEQFF.

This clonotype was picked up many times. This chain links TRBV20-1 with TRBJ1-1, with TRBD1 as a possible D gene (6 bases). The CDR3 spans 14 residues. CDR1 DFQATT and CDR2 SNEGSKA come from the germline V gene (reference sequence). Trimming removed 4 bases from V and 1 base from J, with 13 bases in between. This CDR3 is CSATMTGSNTEAFF. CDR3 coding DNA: TGCAGTGCTACAATGACAGGATCGAACACTGAAGCTTTCTTT.

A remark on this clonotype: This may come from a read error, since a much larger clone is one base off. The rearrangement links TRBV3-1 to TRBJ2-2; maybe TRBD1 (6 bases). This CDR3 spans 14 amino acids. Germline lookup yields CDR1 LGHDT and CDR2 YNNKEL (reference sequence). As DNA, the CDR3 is TGTGCCAGCAGCCGGCAGGGGTCCACCAGGGAGCTGTTTTTT. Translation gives CASSRQGSTRELFF.

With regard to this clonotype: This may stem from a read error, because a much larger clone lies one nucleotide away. CDR3 in amino acids: CAGSLRDFNEQFF. The CDR3 DNA reads TGTGCCGGCAGCTTACGTGACTTCAATGAGCAGTTCTTC. The chain combines TRBV7-9 with TRBJ2-1; D is ambiguous. The CDR3 spans 13 residues. The germline V gene encodes CDR1 SEHNR and CDR2 FQNEAQ (reference sequence). Looking up the rest from reference TRBV7-9 and TRBJ2-1 gives the full variable domain: DTGVSQNPRHKITKRGQNVTFRCDPISEHNRLYWYRQTLGQGPEFLTYFQNEAQLEKSRLLSDRFSAERPKGSFSTLEIQRTEQGDSAMYLCAGSLRDFNEQFFGPGTRLTVL.

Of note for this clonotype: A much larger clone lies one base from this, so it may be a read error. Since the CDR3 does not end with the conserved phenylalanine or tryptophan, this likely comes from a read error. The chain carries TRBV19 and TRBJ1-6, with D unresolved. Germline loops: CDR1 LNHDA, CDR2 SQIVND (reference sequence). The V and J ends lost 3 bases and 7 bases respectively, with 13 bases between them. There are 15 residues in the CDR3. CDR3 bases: TGTGCCAGTAGTATGGGTCGACGGCCGAATTCACCCCTCCACCTT. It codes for CASSMGRRPNSPLHL.

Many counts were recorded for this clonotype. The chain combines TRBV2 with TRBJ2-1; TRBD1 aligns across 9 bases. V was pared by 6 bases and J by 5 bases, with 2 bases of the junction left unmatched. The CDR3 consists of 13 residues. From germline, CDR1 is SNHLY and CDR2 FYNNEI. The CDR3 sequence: CASRRTGDNEQFF. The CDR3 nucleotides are TGTGCCAGCAGACGGACAGGGGACAATGAGCAGTTCTTC.

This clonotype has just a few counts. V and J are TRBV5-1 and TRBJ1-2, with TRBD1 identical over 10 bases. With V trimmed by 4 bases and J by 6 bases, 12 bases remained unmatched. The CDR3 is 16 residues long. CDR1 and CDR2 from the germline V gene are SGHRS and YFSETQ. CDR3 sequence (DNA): TGCGCCAGCAGCAGAGCGGGACAGGGGTGGGTCGATGGCTACACCTTC. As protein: CASSRAGQGWVDGYTF.

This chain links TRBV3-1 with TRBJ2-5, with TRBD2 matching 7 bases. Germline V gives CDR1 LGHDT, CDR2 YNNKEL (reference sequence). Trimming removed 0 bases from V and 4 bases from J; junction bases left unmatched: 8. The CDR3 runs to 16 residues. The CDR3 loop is CASSQDLGGSGETQYF. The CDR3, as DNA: TGTGCCAGCAGCCAAGATTTGGGAGGGAGTGGAGAGACCCAGTACTTC.

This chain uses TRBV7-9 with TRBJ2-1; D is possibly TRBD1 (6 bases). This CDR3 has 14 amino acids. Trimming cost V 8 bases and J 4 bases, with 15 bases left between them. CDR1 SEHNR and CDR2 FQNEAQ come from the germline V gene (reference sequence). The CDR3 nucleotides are TGTGCCAGCCAGTGGGGTGACAGGTACAATGAGCAGTTCTTC. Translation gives CASQWGDRYNEQFF. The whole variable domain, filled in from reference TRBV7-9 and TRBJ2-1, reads DTGVSQNPRHKITKRGQNVTFRCDPISEHNRLYWYRQTLGQGPEFLTYFQNEAQLEKSRLLSDRFSAERPKGSFSTLEIQRTEQGDSAMYLCASQWGDRYNEQFFGPGTRLTVL.

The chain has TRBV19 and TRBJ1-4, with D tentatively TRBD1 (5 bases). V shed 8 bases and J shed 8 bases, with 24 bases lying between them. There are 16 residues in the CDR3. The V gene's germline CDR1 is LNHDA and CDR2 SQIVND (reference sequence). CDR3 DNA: TGTGCCAGTCTTAGGGGCGTGGGGCGGCTTGGGGAAAAACTGTTTTTT. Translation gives CASLRGVGRLGEKLFF.

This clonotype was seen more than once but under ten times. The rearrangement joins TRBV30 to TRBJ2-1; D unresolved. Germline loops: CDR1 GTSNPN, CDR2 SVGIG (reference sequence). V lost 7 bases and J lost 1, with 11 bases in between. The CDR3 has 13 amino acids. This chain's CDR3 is CAFGPLSYNEQFF. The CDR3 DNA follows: TGTGCCTTTGGACCCCTGTCCTACAATGAGCAGTTCTTC.

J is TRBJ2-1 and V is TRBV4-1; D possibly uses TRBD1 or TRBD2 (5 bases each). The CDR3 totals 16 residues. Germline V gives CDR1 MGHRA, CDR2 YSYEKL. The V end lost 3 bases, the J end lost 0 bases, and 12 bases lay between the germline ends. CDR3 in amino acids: CASSQPRDASYNEQFF. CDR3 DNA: TGCGCCAGCAGCCAGCCCCGGGACGCCTCCTACAATGAGCAGTTCTTC.

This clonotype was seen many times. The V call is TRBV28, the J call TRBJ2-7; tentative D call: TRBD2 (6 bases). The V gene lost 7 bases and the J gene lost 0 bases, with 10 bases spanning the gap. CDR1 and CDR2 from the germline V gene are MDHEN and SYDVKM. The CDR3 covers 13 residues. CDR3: CASTGTLSYEQYF. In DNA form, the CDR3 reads TGTGCCAGCACAGGGACTCTCTCCTACGAGCAGTACTTC. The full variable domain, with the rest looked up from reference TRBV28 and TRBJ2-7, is DVKVTQSSRYLVKRTGEKVFLECVQDMDHENMFWYRQDPGLGLRLIYFSYDVKMKEKGDIPEGYSVSREKKERFSLILESASTNQTSMYLCASTGTLSYEQYFGPGTRLTVT.

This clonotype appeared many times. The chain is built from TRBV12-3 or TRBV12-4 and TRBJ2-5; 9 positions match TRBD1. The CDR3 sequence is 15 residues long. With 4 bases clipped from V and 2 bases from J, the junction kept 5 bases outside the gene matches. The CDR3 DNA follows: TGTGCCAGCAGTTCACCGGGACAGGGACAAGAGACCCAGTACTTC. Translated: CASSSPGQGQETQYF.

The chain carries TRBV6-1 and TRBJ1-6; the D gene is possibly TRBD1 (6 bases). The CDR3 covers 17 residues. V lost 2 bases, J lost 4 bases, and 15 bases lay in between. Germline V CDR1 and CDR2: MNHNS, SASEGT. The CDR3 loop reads CASSEWKGVLYNSPLHF. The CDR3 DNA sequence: TGTGCCAGCAGTGAATGGAAGGGGGTATTATATAATTCACCCCTCCACTTT.

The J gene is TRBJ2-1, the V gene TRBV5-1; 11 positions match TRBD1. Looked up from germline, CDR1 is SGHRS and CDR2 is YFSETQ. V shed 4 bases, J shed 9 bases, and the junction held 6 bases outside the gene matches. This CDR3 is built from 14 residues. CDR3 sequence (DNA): TGCGCCAGCAGCACCGGGACAGGGGGGGGTGAGCAGTTCTTC. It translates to CASSTGTGGGEQFF. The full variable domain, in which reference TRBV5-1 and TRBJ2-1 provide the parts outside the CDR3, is KAGVTQTPRYLIKTRGQQVTLSCSPISGHRSVSWYQQTPGQGLQFLFEYFSETQRNKGNFPGRFSGRQFSNSRSEMNVSTLELGDSALYLCASSTGTGGGEQFFGPGTRLTVL.

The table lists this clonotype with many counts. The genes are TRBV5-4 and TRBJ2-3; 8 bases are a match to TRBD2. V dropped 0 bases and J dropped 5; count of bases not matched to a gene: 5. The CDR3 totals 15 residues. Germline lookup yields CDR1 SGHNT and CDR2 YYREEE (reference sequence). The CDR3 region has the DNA TGTGCCAGCAGCTTGGCGGGAGGGCCGAGAGATACGCAGTATTTT. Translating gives CASSLAGGPRDTQYF.